The clone carrying this T cell receptor (beta chain) appeared a few times. Its antigen is still unknown. This specimen belongs to a study of graft-versus-host responses after intestinal transplantation. For the study at large: Every one of the recipients received anti-thymocyte globulin induction and afterwards took tacrolimus and steroids for 3 to 4 years.

This CDR3 contains 14 residues. Germline V gene sequence: CDR1 LNHDA, CDR2 SQIVND (reference sequence). V shed 3 bases and J 4 bases; nucleotides not matched to a gene: 3. Only in-frame clones appear in the TCRdb table, and some are missing; sequencing was by immunoSEQ multiplex PCR. The sample lists about 120,000 clones; 75% to 95% were seen once. Study-level findings and limits: Among recipient marrow samples, GvH clones were found; some appeared first in ileum or blood. Circulating GvH clones peaking coincided with falling HvG clones soon after transplant.

The sequenced sample was unstimulated CD4+ T cells sorted from spleen or lymph node cells, obtained before intestinal transplant. The TCR originated in a human donor who received an intestinal transplant. The chain recombines TRBV19 with TRBJ1-1; 9 bases agree with TRBD1. CDR3 in DNA: TGTGCCAGTAGTATGAGGACAGGGGCCACTGAAGCTTTCTTT. Its translation is CASSMRTGATEAFF.